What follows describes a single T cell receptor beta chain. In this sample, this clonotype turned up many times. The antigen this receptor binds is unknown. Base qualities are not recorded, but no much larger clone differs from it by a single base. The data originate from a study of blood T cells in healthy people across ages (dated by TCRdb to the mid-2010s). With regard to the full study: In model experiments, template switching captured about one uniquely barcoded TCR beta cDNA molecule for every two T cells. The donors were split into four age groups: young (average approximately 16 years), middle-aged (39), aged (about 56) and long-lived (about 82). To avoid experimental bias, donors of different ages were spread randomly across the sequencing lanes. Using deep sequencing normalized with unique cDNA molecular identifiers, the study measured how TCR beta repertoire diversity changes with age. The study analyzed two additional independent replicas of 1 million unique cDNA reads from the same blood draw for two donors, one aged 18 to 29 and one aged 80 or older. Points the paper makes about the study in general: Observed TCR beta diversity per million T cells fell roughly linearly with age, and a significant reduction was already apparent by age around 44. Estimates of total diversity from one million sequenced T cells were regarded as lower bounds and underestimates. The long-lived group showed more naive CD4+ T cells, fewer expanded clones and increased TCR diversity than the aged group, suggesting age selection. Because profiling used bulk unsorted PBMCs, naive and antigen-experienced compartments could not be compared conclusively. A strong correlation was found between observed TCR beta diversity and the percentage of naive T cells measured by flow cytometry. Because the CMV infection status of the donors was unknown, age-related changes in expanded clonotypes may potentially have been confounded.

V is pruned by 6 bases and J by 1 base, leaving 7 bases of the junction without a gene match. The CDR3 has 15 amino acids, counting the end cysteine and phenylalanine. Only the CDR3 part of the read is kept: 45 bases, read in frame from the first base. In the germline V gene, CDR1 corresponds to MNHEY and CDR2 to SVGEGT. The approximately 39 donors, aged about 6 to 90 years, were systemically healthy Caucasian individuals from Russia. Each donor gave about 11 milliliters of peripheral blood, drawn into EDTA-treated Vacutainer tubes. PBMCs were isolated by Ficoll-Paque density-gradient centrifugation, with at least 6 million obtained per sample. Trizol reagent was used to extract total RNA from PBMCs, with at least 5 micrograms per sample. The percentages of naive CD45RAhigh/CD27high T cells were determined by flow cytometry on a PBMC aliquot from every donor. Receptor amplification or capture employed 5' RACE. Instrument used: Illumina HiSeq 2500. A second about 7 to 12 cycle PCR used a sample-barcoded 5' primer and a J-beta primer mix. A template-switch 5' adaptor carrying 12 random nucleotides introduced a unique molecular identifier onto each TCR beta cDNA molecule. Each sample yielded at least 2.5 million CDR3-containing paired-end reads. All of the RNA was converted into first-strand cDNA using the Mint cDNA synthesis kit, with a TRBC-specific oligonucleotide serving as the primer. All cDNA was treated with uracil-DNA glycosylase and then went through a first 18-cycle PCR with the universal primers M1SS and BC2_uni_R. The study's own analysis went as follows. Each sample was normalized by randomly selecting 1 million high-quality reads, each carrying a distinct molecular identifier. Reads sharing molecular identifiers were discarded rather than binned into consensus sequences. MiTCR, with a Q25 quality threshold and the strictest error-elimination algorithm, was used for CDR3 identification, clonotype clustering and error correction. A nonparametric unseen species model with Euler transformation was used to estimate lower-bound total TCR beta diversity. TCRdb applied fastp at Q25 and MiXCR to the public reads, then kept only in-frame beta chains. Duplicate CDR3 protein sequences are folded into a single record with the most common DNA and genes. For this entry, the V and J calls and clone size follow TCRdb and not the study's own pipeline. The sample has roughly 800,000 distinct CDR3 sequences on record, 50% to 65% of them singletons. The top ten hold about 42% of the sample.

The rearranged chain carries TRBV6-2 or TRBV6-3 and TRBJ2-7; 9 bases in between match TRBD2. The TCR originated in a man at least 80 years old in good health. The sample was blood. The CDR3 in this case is CASSSIAGVSYEQYF. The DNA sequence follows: TGTGCCAGCAGCTCGATAGCGGGAGTATCCTACGAGCAGTACTTC.